This TCR beta chain was sequenced in a study of blood T cell repertoires in COVID-19. Generated by immunoSEQ multiplex PCR, the TCRdb table keeps only in-frame clones and is missing some. The table includes 250,000 to 300,000 clones, more than 70% detected once. This CDR3 comprises 13 residues. The germline V gene has CDR1 WNHNN and CDR2 SYGVQD (reference sequence). V lost 5 bases and J 0 bases, leaving 7 bases between the germline ends. This rearrangement joins TRBV10-1 to TRBJ1-2; D not certain. The sequenced material came from peripheral blood. This TCR was sampled from a young woman with acute or convalescent COVID-19. DNA for the CDR3: TGCGCCAGCAGTTTGTCGGCTAACTATGGCTACACCTTC. Its translation: CASSLSANYGYTF.